The 10 T cell receptor beta chains presented below share a single source sample, sequenced in a study of T cell changes during pregnancy in multiple sclerosis. Only in-frame clones appear in the TCRdb table, and some are missing; sequencing was by immunoSEQ multiplex PCR. Of about 70,000 clones listed, approximately 92% are singletons. This specimen consisted of peripheral blood, obtained before pregnancy. The source of these receptors is a female donor with multiple sclerosis, enrolled in a pregnancy study.

The CDR3 coding sequence is TGTGCCAGCAGCTTGCCAGGGTTGGATACGCAGTATTTT. Its translation: CASSLPGLDTQYF. This chain uses TRBV5-4 with TRBJ2-3; D is perhaps TRBD1 (5 bases). The CDR3 covers 13 residues. The germline gives CDR1 SGHNT, CDR2 YYREEE (reference sequence). V dropped 1 base and J dropped 6 bases, with 9 bases sitting between them.

The rearrangement uses TRBV5-1 and TRBJ2-3; perhaps TRBD2 as D (5 bases). The germline V gene has CDR1 SGHRS and CDR2 YFSETQ. The V and J ends lost 5 bases and 6 bases respectively, with 25 bases between them. The CDR3 sequence is 17 residues long. CDR3 in amino acids: CASRELLGVSYGDTQYF. In DNA, the CDR3 is TGCGCCAGCAGGGAACTGCTCGGGGTTTCGTACGGTGATACGCAGTATTTT.

The chain couples TRBV19 to TRBJ1-3; D gene ambiguous. CDR1 is LNHDA and CDR2 is SQIVND in the germline V gene (reference sequence). Between the trimmed V and J ends, which lost 1 base and 0 bases, there was a span of 7 bases. This CDR3 is 15 amino acids long. The CDR3 region is CASSIGASSGNTIYF. In nucleotides, the CDR3 is TGTGCCAGTAGTATAGGAGCGTCCTCTGGAAACACCATATATTTT.

The V and J genes are TRBV10-3 and TRBJ1-5, with 7 bases that match TRBD1. V lost 6 bases and J lost 6; bases outside the gene matches: 8. Germline V gene lookup returns CDR1 ENHRY and CDR2 SYGVKD. The CDR3 runs to 14 residues. CDR3 coding DNA: TGTGCCATCAGCCCCCAGGGGGACGGTCAGCCCCAGCATTTT. This encodes CAISPQGDGQPQHF.

This chain connects TRBV13 to TRBJ2-4; maybe TRBD2 (6 bases). Germline CDR1 is PRHDT and CDR2 is FYEKMQ (reference sequence). V shed 3 bases and J shed 6 bases, with 9 bases lying between them. The CDR3 runs to 13 residues. CDR3 in DNA: TGTGCCAGCAGCTTGACTAGAGGAAACATTCAGTACTTC. Translated: CASSLTRGNIQYF.

J is TRBJ2-1 and V is TRBV19; 7 bases are a match to TRBD2. The CDR3 covers 16 residues. Germline lookup yields CDR1 LNHDA and CDR2 SQIVND (reference sequence). The ends lost 7 bases at V and 4 bases at J; junction bases unmatched: 13. CDR3 sequence reads: CASTAKSLAEYNEQFF. CDR3 nucleotides: TGTGCCAGTACCGCAAAATCCCTAGCGGAATACAATGAGCAGTTCTTC.

This chain uses TRBV5-4 with TRBJ2-5; TRBD2 matches 8 bases. The length of the CDR3 is 14 residues. The junction had 3 bases not matched to a gene; V was cut back by 3 bases and J by 2 bases. Looked up from germline, CDR1 is SGHNT and CDR2 is YYREEE (reference sequence). CDR3 loop: CASSSGTSQETQYF. CDR3 coding DNA: TGTGCCAGCAGCTCAGGGACTAGTCAAGAGACCCAGTACTTC.

This clone was observed once. The chain carries TRBV27 and TRBJ1-1; possibly TRBD1 for D (5 bases). The CDR3 spans 15 residues. The germline V and J ends were trimmed by 1 base and 3 bases, with 12 bases remaining between them. Germline CDR1 reads MNHEY; CDR2 reads SMNVEV (reference sequence). CDR3 in amino acids: CASSLYQGSDTEAFF. The DNA for the CDR3 is TGTGCCAGCAGTTTATATCAGGGATCCGACACTGAAGCTTTCTTT.

The rearrangement joins TRBV7-9 to TRBJ2-7, with D tentatively TRBD2 (6 bases). CDR3 length: 14 residues. Germline V gene data show CDR1 as SEHNR and CDR2 as FQNEAQ (reference sequence). Trimming shortened V by 1 base and J by 7 bases, and 14 bases separated the two germline ends. CDR3 nucleotides: TGTGCCAGCAGCTTAGAACTAGCAGTGGGGGAGCAGTACTTC. The encoded protein is CASSLELAVGEQYF.

V gene TRBV12-5 combines with J gene TRBJ2-1; TRBD2 is a possible D gene (5 bases). With 1 base removed from V and 5 bases from J, the gap between germline ends came to 15 bases. Looked up from germline, CDR1 is LGHNT and CDR2 is FRNRAP. The CDR3 is 16 amino acids. The chain's CDR3 is CASGLELSRGNNEQFF. CDR3 sequence (DNA): TGTGCTAGTGGTTTGGAGCTGAGTCGGGGTAACAATGAGCAGTTCTTC. The variable domain in full, completed from reference TRBV12-5 and TRBJ2-1, reads DARVTQTPRHKVTEMGQEVTMRCQPILGHNTVFWYRQTMMQGLELLAYFRNRAPLDDSGMPKDRFSAEMPDATLATLKIQPSEPRDSAVYFCASGLELSRGNNEQFFGPGTRLTVL.